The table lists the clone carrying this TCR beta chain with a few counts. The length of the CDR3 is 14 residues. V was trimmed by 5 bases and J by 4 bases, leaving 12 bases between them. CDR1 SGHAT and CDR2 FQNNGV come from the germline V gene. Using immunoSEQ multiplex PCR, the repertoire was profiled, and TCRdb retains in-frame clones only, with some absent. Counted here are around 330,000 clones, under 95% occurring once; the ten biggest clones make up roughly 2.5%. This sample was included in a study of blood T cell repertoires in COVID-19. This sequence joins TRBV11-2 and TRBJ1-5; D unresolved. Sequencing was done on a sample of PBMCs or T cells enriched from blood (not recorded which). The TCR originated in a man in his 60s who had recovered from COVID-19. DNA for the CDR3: TGTGCCAGCAGCCGTACGGGCGGGAATCAGCCCCAGCATTTT. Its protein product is CASSRTGGNQPQHF.